Each of the 3 T cell receptor beta chains below was sequenced from the same sample in a study of cytomegalovirus exposure and HLA in healthy donors. The PCR had 60 Vbeta and 13 Jbeta primers. Only in-frame clones appear in the TCRdb table, and some are missing; sequencing was by immunoSEQ multiplex PCR. The repertoire includes about 130,000 clones, 70% to 80% of them detected once, and less than 4% sits in the top ten. Sample: PBMCs. These receptors originate from a man in his thirties or forties in good health and CMV-seronegative.

The chain links TRBV7-9 to TRBJ1-2, with D uncertain. The CDR3 sequence is 14 residues long. The germline V gene encodes CDR1 SEHNR and CDR2 FQNEAQ (reference sequence). V lost 1 base and J lost 8, with 14 bases in between. CDR3 sequence reads: CASSLEGSRGGYTF. The CDR3 DNA reads as TGTGCCAGCAGCTTAGAGGGTTCCCGGGGAGGCTACACCTTC.

The rearrangement links TRBV5-6 to TRBJ1-2, with D possibly matching TRBD1 (6 bases). CDR1 and CDR2 from the germline V gene are SGHDT and YYEEEE. This CDR3 contains 14 residues. Trimming took off 4 bases at V and 2 bases at J, with 12 bases between the two ends. The CDR3 is CASSPIDRNYGYTF. CDR3 DNA: TGTGCCAGCAGCCCAATCGACAGGAACTATGGCTACACCTTC.

This chain joins TRBV13 and TRBJ2-3, with TRBD2 matching over 10 bases. V lost 0 bases, J lost 2 bases, and 5 bases stayed unmatched. The germline CDR1 and CDR2 sequences are PRHDT and FYEKMQ (reference sequence). The CDR3 consists of 17 residues. CDR3 sequence (DNA): TGTGCCAGCAGCTTAGGTGCAGCGGGGGGGAACACAGATACGCAGTATTTT. Its translation is CASSLGAAGGNTDTQYF. The variable domain in full, with the rest retrieved from reference TRBV13 and TRBJ2-3, is AAGVIQSPRHLIKEKRETATLKCYPIPRHDTVYWYQQGPGQDPQFLISFYEKMQSDKGSIPDRFSAQQFSDYHSELNMSSLELGDSALYFCASSLGAAGGNTDTQYFGPGTRLTVL.